This T cell receptor (beta chain) appears in the sequencing data of a study of blood T cell repertoires in COVID-19. V was shortened by 4 bases and J by 4 bases, with 15 bases between the two germline ends. Germline V lookup: CDR1 SGHRS, CDR2 YFSETQ. The CDR3 sequence is 14 residues long. Libraries were prepared by immunoSEQ multiplex PCR; TCRdb keeps only in-frame clonotypes and omits some of them. The sample has hundreds of thousands of clones, almost 90% seen once. The receptor comes from a woman aged 40 to 49 with COVID-19, enrolled during active disease. The sequenced sample was peripheral blood. The rearrangement links TRBV5-1 to TRBJ2-7; TRBD2 is a possible D gene (5 bases). CDR3 bases: TGCGCCAGCAGCCTGGAGGCCCAGGCTTACGAGCAGTACTTC. Its protein is CASSLEAQAYEQYF.